The sequence of this T cell receptor beta chain was determined in a study of T cell responses to AZD1222 COVID-19 vaccine. Study results and caveats: The study identified only five or six AZD1222 recipients as seropositive at baseline. In a largely white British group with more females than males, clonal diversity was possibly underestimated. Sampling that yielded the repertoires occurred only after the peak T cell response. Receipt of two AZD1222 doses was followed by a rise in Spike-specific TCR breadth and depth.

Trimming stripped 4 bases from V and 3 bases from J, with 9 bases between. The CDR3 consists of 13 residues. CDR1 is SGHDN and CDR2 is FVKESK in the germline V gene. Of note for this clone: Antigen specificity is unknown.

TCRdb's copy holds only in-frame clones and misses some; the assay was immunoSEQ multiplex PCR. The data hold about 95,000 clones, with 85% to 90% observed a single time. Sample: peripheral blood, taken on day 0 of AZD1222 vaccination. V is TRBV14 and J is TRBJ1-1; D call uncertain. The sequence was obtained from an adult in good health. As DNA, the CDR3 is TGTGCCAGCAGCCGTTCGGGTTACACTGAAGCTTTCTTT. Translated: CASSRSGYTEAFF.